This TCR beta chain was sequenced for a study of cytomegalovirus exposure and HLA in healthy donors. A word on this clone: Its antigen is not identified.

Researchers ran the PCR with 60 Vbeta and 13 Jbeta primers. Sequencing was performed with immunoSEQ multiplex PCR; in TCRdb, only in-frame clones are kept and a portion is missing. The sample holds roughly 130,000 clones; over 70% are singletons and the top ten take approximately 2.1%. Trimming removed 5 bases from V and 1 base from J; junction bases left unmatched: 5. There are 15 residues in the CDR3. The germline gives CDR1 SGHKS, CDR2 YYEKEE (reference sequence). Overall study findings and caveats: The study assumed roughly uniform donor sequencing depth for presence/absence analyses. In a later analysis, TCR association rates varied by HLA locus: DRB1 most, HLA-C fewest.

The sample taken for sequencing was PBMCs. This sequence was found in a woman aged 35 to 49 in good health and CMV-seropositive. The genes are TRBV5-5 and TRBJ1-1, with TRBD1 identical over 10 bases. CDR3 protein: CASRSGQGTNTEAFF. The DNA of the CDR3 is TGTGCCAGCAGATCGGGACAGGGGACGAACACTGAAGCTTTCTTT.